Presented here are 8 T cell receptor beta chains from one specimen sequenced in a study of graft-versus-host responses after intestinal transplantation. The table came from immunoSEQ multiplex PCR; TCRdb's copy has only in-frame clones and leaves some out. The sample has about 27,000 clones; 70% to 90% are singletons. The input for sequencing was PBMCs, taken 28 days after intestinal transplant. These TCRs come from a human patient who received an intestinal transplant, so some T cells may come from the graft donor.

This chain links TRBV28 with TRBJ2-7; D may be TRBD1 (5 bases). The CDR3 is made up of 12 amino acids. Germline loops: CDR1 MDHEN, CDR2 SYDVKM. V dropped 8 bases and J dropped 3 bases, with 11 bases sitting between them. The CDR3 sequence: CASSRADYEQYF. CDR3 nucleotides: TGTGCCAGCTCCAGGGCGGACTACGAGCAGTACTTC.

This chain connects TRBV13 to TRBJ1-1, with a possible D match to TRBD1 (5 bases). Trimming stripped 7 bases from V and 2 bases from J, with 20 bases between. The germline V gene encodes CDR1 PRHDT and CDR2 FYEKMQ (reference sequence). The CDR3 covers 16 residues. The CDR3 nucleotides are TGTGCCAGCATCGCCCCTAGAGAACAGGTAAACACTGAAGCTTTCTTT. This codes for CASIAPREQVNTEAFF.

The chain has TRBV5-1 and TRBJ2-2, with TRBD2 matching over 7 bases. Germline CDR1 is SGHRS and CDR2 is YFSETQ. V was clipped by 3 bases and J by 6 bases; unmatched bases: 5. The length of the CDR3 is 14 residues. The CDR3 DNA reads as TGCGCCAGCAGCTCGGGACTACCCGCCGGGGAGCTGTTTTTT. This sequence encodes CASSSGLPAGELFF.

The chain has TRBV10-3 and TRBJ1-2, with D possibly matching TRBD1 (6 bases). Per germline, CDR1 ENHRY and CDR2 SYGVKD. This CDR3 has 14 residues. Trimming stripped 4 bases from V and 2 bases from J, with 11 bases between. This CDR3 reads CAISVIQGNYGYTF. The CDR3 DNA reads TGTGCCATCAGTGTAATACAGGGCAACTATGGCTACACCTTC.

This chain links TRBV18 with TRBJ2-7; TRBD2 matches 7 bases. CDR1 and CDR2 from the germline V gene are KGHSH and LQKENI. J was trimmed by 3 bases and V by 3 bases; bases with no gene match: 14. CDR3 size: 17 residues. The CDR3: CASSPNPSGIALYEQYF. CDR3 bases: TGTGCCAGCTCACCGAACCCGAGCGGGATAGCCCTCTACGAGCAGTACTTC.

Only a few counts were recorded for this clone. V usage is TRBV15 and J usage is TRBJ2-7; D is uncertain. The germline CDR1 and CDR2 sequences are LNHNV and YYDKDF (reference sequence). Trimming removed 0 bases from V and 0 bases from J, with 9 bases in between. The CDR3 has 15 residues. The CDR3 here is CATSREQLNSYEQYF. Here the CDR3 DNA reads TGTGCCACCAGCAGAGAACAGCTGAACTCCTACGAGCAGTACTTC.

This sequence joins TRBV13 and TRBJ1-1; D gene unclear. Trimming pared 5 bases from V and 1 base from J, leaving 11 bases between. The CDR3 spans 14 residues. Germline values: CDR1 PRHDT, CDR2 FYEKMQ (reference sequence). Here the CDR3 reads CASSPSGENTEAFF. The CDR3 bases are TGTGCCAGCAGCCCCAGCGGAGAGAACACTGAAGCTTTCTTT.

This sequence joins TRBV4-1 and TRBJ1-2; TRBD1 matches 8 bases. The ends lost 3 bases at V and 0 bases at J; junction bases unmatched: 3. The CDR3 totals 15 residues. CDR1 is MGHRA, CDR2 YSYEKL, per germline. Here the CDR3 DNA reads TGCGCCAGCAGCCAGTCGGGACAGGCTAACTATGGCTACACCTTC. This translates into CASSQSGQANYGYTF.